This record looks at one TCR beta chain sequence and its context. Relative to the germline gene, one junction end is altered; a read error may explain this. CDR3 length equals 14 residues. In germline, CDR1 is GTSNPN, CDR2 SVGIG (reference sequence). The sample belongs to a study of CD8+ T cells in alopecia areata. Sample treatment: oral pan-JAK inhibitor, 5-10 mg twice daily. As the sequencing template, cDNA was produced by extracting RNA and reverse transcribing it. This table comes from immunoSEQ multiplex PCR, and its TCRdb copy is limited to in-frame clones, with some not included. The sample consists of some 220,000 clones, 50% to 60% of them appearing once.

Sequenced here: CD4+ T cells sorted from blood, sampled at week 4, from a patient treated with tofacitinib. The receptor's source is a human donor with alopecia areata. The J gene is TRBJ2-1, the V gene TRBV30, with 13 bases fitting TRBD2. CDR3 bases: TGTGCCTTCGAACTAGCGGGGGGGCCCCCGGGTCAGGTCTTC. This translates into CAFELAGGPPGQVF.